Below, 28 T cell receptor beta chains from the same sample are listed, as sequenced in a study of blood T cells in healthy people across ages. For the second PCR, which ran for 7 to 11 cycles, a sample-barcoded 5' primer and a J-beta primer mix were used. TCRdb processed the 5' RACE reads anew with MiXCR; each CDR3 protein has one entry. Of nearly 1 million distinct CDR3 sequences listed, around 54% are singletons. Sequencing was performed on blood. These receptors came from a woman aged 55-75 years in good health.

The chain carries TRBV4-1 and TRBJ2-4; the match to TRBD2 covers 9 bases. The end of the DNA aligns better with TRBJ2-5, so the J call may be wrong. CDR1 and CDR2 from the germline V gene are MGHRA and YSYEKL. The CDR3 sequence is 18 residues long. Written as DNA, the CDR3 is TGCGCCAGCAGCCAGTTAGCGGGAGTCGGGGGATACGCTGGGACCCAGTACTTC. It specifies CASSQLAGVGGYAGTQYF.

The V gene is TRBV6-5, the J gene TRBJ2-3; TRBD2 matches at 8 bases. The CDR3 covers 16 residues. In germline, CDR1 is MNHEY, CDR2 SVGAGI. With 5 bases clipped from V and 0 bases from J, the junction kept 7 bases outside the gene matches. CDR3 sequence reads: CASSPGLAASTDTQYF. CDR3 sequence (DNA): TGTGCCAGCAGTCCCGGACTAGCCGCGAGCACAGATACGCAGTATTTT.

The chain combines TRBV21-1 with TRBJ2-1; the table gives TRBD1 as D, unverified against the DNA. Matching the DNA end better, TRBJ2-7 makes the J call doubtful. TRBV21-1 is a pseudogene locus. The CDR3 loop spans 15 amino acids. CDR3 protein: CASSKVSHRPYEQYF. Here the CDR3 DNA reads TGTGCCAGCAGCAAAGTCTCTCACCGCCCCTACGAGCAGTACTTC.

This rearrangement joins TRBV7-2 to TRBJ2-7; no clear D gene. The germline CDR1 and CDR2 sequences are SGHTA and FQGNSA. V was trimmed by 5 bases and J by 1 base, leaving 15 bases between them. CDR3 size: 15 residues. The CDR3 sequence is CASSQAGRLSYEQYF. The CDR3 nucleotides are TGTGCCAGCAGCCAGGCCGGACGCCTATCCTACGAGCAGTACTTC.

This clonotype was seen a few times. The V call is TRBV5-1, the J call TRBJ2-1; possible D gene TRBD1, 6 bases. The V gene's germline CDR1 is SGHRS and CDR2 YFSETQ. CDR3 length: 15 amino acids. Trimming pared 4 bases from V and 3 bases from J, leaving 14 bases between. The DNA of the CDR3 is TGCGCCAGCAGCAGGGGGACAAGCTTCTACAATGAGCAGTTCTTC. Protein sequence: CASSRGTSFYNEQFF. The full variable domain, completed using reference TRBV5-1 and TRBJ2-1, is KAGVTQTPRYLIKTRGQQVTLSCSPISGHRSVSWYQQTPGQGLQFLFEYFSETQRNKGNFPGRFSGRQFSNSRSEMNVSTLELGDSALYLCASSRGTSFYNEQFFGPGTRLTVL.

The chain recombines TRBV20-1 with TRBJ2-7; 8 nucleotides match TRBD1. V dropped 0 bases and J dropped 2; count of bases not matched to a gene: 9. The CDR3 runs to 16 residues. Looked up from germline, CDR1 is DFQATT and CDR2 is SNEGSKA (reference sequence). CDR3 region: CSARDTGQGAPYEQYF. DNA for the CDR3: TGCAGTGCTAGAGATACTGGGCAGGGGGCACCCTACGAGCAGTACTTC.

The V call is TRBV20-1, the J call TRBJ2-7, with TRBD1 matching over 7 bases. J gave up 4 bases and V 3 bases, and 12 bases lay outside the gene matches. Germline CDR1 is DFQATT and CDR2 is SNEGSKA (reference sequence). The CDR3 runs 15 residues. CDR3 protein: CSASPNRGLTYEQYF. CDR3 nucleotides: TGCAGTGCTAGTCCGAATAGGGGGCTTACATACGAGCAGTACTTC.

On this clonotype itself: A read error may account for a junction end that differs from germline. V and J are TRBV15 and TRBJ2-7; 9 bases line up with TRBD1. Germline CDR1 LNHNV, CDR2 YYDKDF (reference sequence). The CDR3 has 15 amino acids. The CDR3 reads CATGRDGTGIYEQYF. The CDR3 bases are TGTGCCACCGGCAGAGATGGGACAGGGATCTACGAGCAGTACTTC.

This clonotype was detected only once. The chain recombines TRBV3-1 with TRBJ2-7; D gene unclear. Judging by the DNA end, TRBJ2-5 fits better; the J call may be wrong. The germline CDR1 and CDR2 sequences are LGHDT and YNNKEL (reference sequence). This CDR3 has 16 amino acids. Written as DNA, the CDR3 is TGTGCCAGCAGCCAAGATTGGGGTAGGGTTGTGGAGACCCAGTACTTC. Its translation: CASSQDWGRVVETQYF.

This chain connects TRBV3-1 to TRBJ2-7; perhaps TRBD2 as D (6 bases). Trimming removed 0 bases at V and 6 bases at J, with 9 bases between. CDR1 LGHDT and CDR2 YNNKEL come from the germline V gene (reference sequence). This CDR3 spans 13 amino acids. This CDR3 reads CASSQDGGTEQYF. CDR3 nucleotide sequence: TGTGCCAGCAGCCAAGATGGGGGGACCGAGCAGTACTTC.

The chain carries TRBV20-1 and TRBJ2-1, with 7 positions matching TRBD2. With V trimmed by 3 bases and J by 4 bases, 12 bases remained unmatched. In germline, CDR1 is DFQATT, CDR2 SNEGSKA (reference sequence). The CDR3 sequence is 16 residues long. CDR3 bases: TGCAGTGCTAGGGACTCCTCTAGCGGACTTTACAATGAGCAGTTCTTC. Translation: CSARDSSSGLYNEQFF.

J is TRBJ2-1 and V is TRBV12-3 or TRBV12-4, with D possibly being TRBD1 (6 bases). V lost 3 bases and J 7 bases, leaving 16 bases between the germline ends. The CDR3 spans 15 residues. CDR3 residues: CASSLNRAVRNEQFF. In DNA form, the CDR3 reads TGTGCCAGCAGTTTGAACAGGGCCGTCCGTAATGAGCAGTTCTTC.

The chain is built from TRBV29-1 and TRBJ2-7; a possible D gene is TRBD1 (6 bases). The CDR3 sequence is 12 residues long. Germline V lookup: CDR1 SQVTM, CDR2 ANQGSEA. Trimming took off 7 bases at V and 7 bases at J, with 17 bases between the two ends. CDR3 nucleotide sequence: TGCAGCGGCGGACAGAAAACCTTGGAGCAGTACTTC. This translates into CSGGQKTLEQYF.

V and J are TRBV6-5 and TRBJ2-3; 8 bases are shared with TRBD1. The length of the CDR3 is 15 residues. The germline CDR1 and CDR2 sequences are MNHEY and SVGAGI. Trimming cost V 7 bases and J 9 bases; bases outside gene matches: 15. The CDR3 region has the DNA TGTGCCAGCACCAAGAGAGGACAGGGTCCTCAGACGCAGTATTTT. Its translation: CASTKRGQGPQTQYF.

Points on this clonotype: The junction departs from germline at one end; a sequencing error may be responsible. The gene calls are TRBV12-3 or TRBV12-4 and TRBJ2-5, with D unclear. The CDR3 spans 13 residues. The CDR3 nucleotides read TGTGCCAGCATGGACGTCGCGCAAGAGTCCCAGTACTTC. The encoded protein is CASMDVAQESQYF.

The genes are TRBV28 and TRBJ1-1; D is unclear. CDR3 length equals 14 residues. Germline V CDR1 and CDR2: MDHEN, SYDVKM. Trimming took 7 bases from V and 1 from J, leaving 13 bases between them. The CDR3 reads CASTRGWGNTEAFF. Here the CDR3 DNA reads TGTGCCAGCACCCGCGGGTGGGGGAACACTGAAGCTTTCTTT.

This clonotype was seen only a few times. This chain connects TRBV6-5 to TRBJ2-2; the D gene is possibly TRBD2 (6 bases). The germline gives CDR1 MNHEY, CDR2 SVGAGI. Between the trimmed V and J ends, which lost 8 bases and 0 bases, there was a span of 7 bases. This CDR3 has 13 amino acids. CDR3 nucleotides: TGTGCCAGCGGGACTCCGAACACCGGGGAGCTGTTTTTT. Amino acid sequence: CASGTPNTGELFF.

This clonotype was seen only a few times. CDR3 protein: CSVLSLAGAHEQYF. CDR3 coding DNA: TGCAGTGTTTTATCTCTAGCGGGAGCCCACGAGCAGTACTTC. The chain couples TRBV20-1 to TRBJ2-7; 10 bases map to TRBD2. V dropped 7 bases and J dropped 5; count of bases not matched to a gene: 11. Germline CDR1 reads DFQATT; CDR2 reads SNEGSKA (reference sequence). This CDR3 comprises 14 residues.

The rearrangement joins TRBV20-1 to TRBJ2-5; no reliable D call. Germline CDR1 DFQATT, CDR2 SNEGSKA (reference sequence). This CDR3 has 13 residues. V shed 2 bases and J shed 1 base, with 8 bases lying between them. CDR3 protein: CSARKPGQETQYF. As DNA, the CDR3 is TGCAGTGCTAGAAAACCAGGCCAAGAGACCCAGTACTTC.

The J gene is TRBJ2-3, the V gene TRBV5-1, with D perhaps TRBD2 (6 bases). V was shortened by 4 bases and J by 6 bases, with 21 bases between the two germline ends. The CDR3 has 16 amino acids. The germline gives CDR1 SGHRS, CDR2 YFSETQ. CDR3 loop: CASSRQLALGADTQYF. The CDR3 DNA reads as TGCGCCAGCAGCCGTCAACTAGCCCTAGGGGCTGATACGCAGTATTTT. Full variable domain (rest looked up from reference TRBV5-1 and TRBJ2-3): KAGVTQTPRYLIKTRGQQVTLSCSPISGHRSVSWYQQTPGQGLQFLFEYFSETQRNKGNFPGRFSGRQFSNSRSEMNVSTLELGDSALYLCASSRQLALGADTQYFGPGTRLTVL.

In this sample, this clonotype turned up a few times. V and J are TRBV29-1 and TRBJ1-4; 9 bases match TRBD1. Trimming cost V 1 base and J 11 bases; bases outside gene matches: 8. CDR1 is SQVTM, CDR2 ANQGSEA, per germline. The CDR3 spans 14 residues. The CDR3 here is CSVEAVTGGGKLFF. The CDR3 coding sequence is TGCAGCGTTGAAGCAGTTACAGGGGGCGGGAAACTGTTTTTT. Complete variable domain (other parts from reference TRBV29-1 and TRBJ1-4): SAVISQKPSRDICQRGTSLTIQCQVDSQVTMMFWYRQQPGQSLTLIATANQGSEATYESGFVIDKFPISRPNLTFSTLTVSNMSPEDSSIYLCSVEAVTGGGKLFFGSGTQLSVL.

The CDR3 region is CASSLRQGKNYGYTF. CDR3 DNA sequence: TGTGCCAGCAGCTTACGACAGGGGAAGAACTATGGCTACACCTTC. The genes are TRBV7-8 and TRBJ1-2; 8 nucleotides agree with TRBD1. Germline V gene data show CDR1 as SGHVS and CDR2 as FQNEAQ. The CDR3 contains 15 residues. J gave up 2 bases and V 2 bases, and 4 bases lay outside the gene matches.

This clonotype was observed a single time. This rearrangement joins TRBV6-5 to TRBJ2-1; 16 bases line up with TRBD2. Trimming at V came to 0 bases and at J to 6 bases, leaving 5 bases not matched to a gene. CDR1 and CDR2 from the germline V gene are MNHEY and SVGAGI. CDR3 length: 18 residues. Written as DNA, the CDR3 is TGTGCCAGCAGTTACTCCGGGACTAGCGGGAGGGCATTCAATGAGCAGTTCTTC. It yields the protein CASSYSGTSGRAFNEQFF.

J is TRBJ1-1 and V is TRBV3-1, with D hard to call. The CDR3 is made up of 14 amino acids. Trimming stripped 3 bases from V and 2 bases from J, with 10 bases between. Germline lookup yields CDR1 LGHDT and CDR2 YNNKEL (reference sequence). In DNA, the CDR3 is TGTGCCAGCAGCCAGACGGACTCAAACACTGAAGCTTTCTTT. Protein sequence: CASSQTDSNTEAFF.

The sample holds many counts of this clonotype. The rearrangement uses TRBV20-1 and TRBJ2-7; D gene unclear. Germline assignment: CDR1 DFQATT and CDR2 SNEGSKA (reference sequence). The CDR3 runs to 10 residues. V was cut by 3 bases and J by 5 bases, with 5 bases left in between. The CDR3 DNA sequence: TGCAGTGCTAGTAGGGACGAGCAGTACTTC. It yields the protein CSASRDEQYF.

This sequence joins TRBV12-3 or TRBV12-4 and TRBJ2-3; D is perhaps TRBD1 (6 bases). V gave up 3 bases and J gave up 15 bases, with 22 bases separating them. The CDR3 extends over 14 amino acids. Here the CDR3 DNA reads TGTGCCAGCAGTTTGGGCGGAAGGACAGATACGGAATATTTT. Translation: CASSLGGRTDTEYF.

Points on this clonotype: A read error may produce the germline difference seen at one junction end. The rearrangement joins TRBV7-2 to TRBJ2-7; 9 nucleotides match TRBD2. The DNA end is more similar to TRBJ2-5, so the J call may be wrong. Germline-derived CDR1 and CDR2 are SGHTA and FQGNSA. The CDR3 runs to 16 residues. The CDR3 region has the DNA TGCGCCAGCAGCTTGGAAGTAGCGGGAGCTCGGGAGACCCAGTACTTC. It specifies CASSLEVAGARETQYF.

The rearrangement joins TRBV6-2 or TRBV6-3 to TRBJ2-1; D is perhaps TRBD2 (5 bases). From germline, CDR1 is MNHEY and CDR2 SVGEGT. The CDR3 contains 13 residues. Trimming took 6 bases from V and 12 from J, leaving 18 bases between them. The CDR3 loop reads CASSRDPLCGQFF. In DNA, the CDR3 is TGTGCCAGCAGCCGGGATCCGCTTTGTGGGCAGTTCTTC.